This TCR beta chain is from a study of control samples from healthy donors and cancer patients. This clone was picked up one time. V lost 3 bases to trimming and J lost 1 base, with 17 bases between them. The length of the CDR3 is 16 residues. Germline assignment: CDR1 SGDLS and CDR2 YYNGEE. Clones were sequenced by immunoSEQ multiplex PCR, and TCRdb holds only the in-frame ones, with some missing. Of about 51,000 clones listed, around nine tenths were seen once; the top ten hold under 45%. The specimen was PBMCs. The chain joins TRBV9 to TRBJ2-7; tentatively, D is TRBD1 (6 bases). The clonotype originates from a man in his forties or fifties with head and neck cancer. CDR3 amino acids: CASSANPGQGSYEQYF. CDR3 coding DNA: TGTGCCAGCAGCGCTAACCCGGGACAAGGGTCCTACGAGCAGTACTTC.